This T cell receptor (beta chain) originates from a study of cytotoxic CD8 clonotypes in ibrutinib-treated CLL. A 1 in 200,000 to 1 in 1 million T cell depth was the sequencing target. Measured with immunoSEQ multiplex PCR; TCRdb has only the in-frame clones, and not every one. Here the sample spans about 85,000 clones, 75% to 85% being singletons. This clone was detected only a few times. Genomic DNA in an amount of around 2.2 micrograms was extracted from cryopreserved PBMCs and used for the preparation of TCR beta libraries. Source: PBMCs, taken after 12 months of ibrutinib treatment. This TCR derives from a human donor with chronic lymphocytic leukemia.

In DNA, the CDR3 is TGTGCCAGCAGCCCACAGGAGACCCATGGCTACACCTTC. Its protein is CASSPQETHGYTF. The V gene is TRBV7-8, the J gene TRBJ1-2; possible D gene TRBD1, 5 bases. The germline V gene encodes CDR1 SGHVS and CDR2 FQNEAQ. The V end was cut by 5 bases, the J end by 6 bases, with 13 bases between. CDR3 length: 13 amino acids. The full variable domain, completed using reference TRBV7-8 and TRBJ1-2, is GAGVSQSPRYKVAKRGQDVALRCDPISGHVSLFWYQQALGQGPEFLTYFQNEAQLDKSGLPSDRFFAERPEGSVSTLKIQRTQQEDSAVYLCASSPQETHGYTFGSGTRLTVV.